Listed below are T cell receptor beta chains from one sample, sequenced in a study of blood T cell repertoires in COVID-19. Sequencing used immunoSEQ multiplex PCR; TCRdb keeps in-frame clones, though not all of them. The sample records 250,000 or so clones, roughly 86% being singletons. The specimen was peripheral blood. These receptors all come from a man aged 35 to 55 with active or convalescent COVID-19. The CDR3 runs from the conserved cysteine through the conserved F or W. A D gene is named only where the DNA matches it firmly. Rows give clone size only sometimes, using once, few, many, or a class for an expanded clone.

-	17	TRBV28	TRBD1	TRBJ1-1	TGTGCCAGCAGTTCTACAGGGGACTGGGGTGAGGGCACTGAAGCTTTCTTT	CASSSTGDWGEGTEAFF
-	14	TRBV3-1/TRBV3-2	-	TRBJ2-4	TGTGCCAGCAGCCAAGGAGGGGGGGAAAACATTCAGTACTTC	CASSQGGGENIQYF
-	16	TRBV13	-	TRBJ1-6	TGTGCCAGCAGCTTAGGGGGTAGGGGTTTGGATTCACCCCTCCACTTT	CASSLGGRGLDSPLHF
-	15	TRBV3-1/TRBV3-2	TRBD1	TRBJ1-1	TGTGCCAGCAGCCCAATACAGGGGGTGTGGACTGAAGCTTTCTTT	CASSPIQGVWTEAFF
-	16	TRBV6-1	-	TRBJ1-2	TGTGCCAGCAGTGTAGTTGCAACAAGTAGCCTGTGGGGCTACACCTTC	CASSVVATSSLWGYTF
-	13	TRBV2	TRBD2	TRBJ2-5	TGTGCCAGCTGTAGGGGACTAGTCGCATCCCAGTACTTC	CASCRGLVASQYF
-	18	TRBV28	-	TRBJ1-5	TGTGCCAGCAGTTTACCCGATTTTCAGGGGTATAGCAATCAGCCCCAGCATTTT	CASSLPDFQGYSNQPQHF
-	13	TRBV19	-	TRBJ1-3	TGTGCCAGTAGTATCAGTACTGGAAACACCATATATTTT	CASSISTGNTIYF
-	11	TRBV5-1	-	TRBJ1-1	TGCGCCAGCAGCTTGGGCGGTGAAGCTTTCTTT	CASSLGGEAFF
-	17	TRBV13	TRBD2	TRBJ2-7	TGTGCCAGCAGCGGGGCCGCTAGCGGGCGAAGCTCCTACGAGCAGTACTTC	CASSGAASGRSSYEQYF
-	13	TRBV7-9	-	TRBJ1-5	TGTGCCAGCAGCTCCGACAGATATCAGCCCCAGCATTTT	CASSSDRYQPQHF
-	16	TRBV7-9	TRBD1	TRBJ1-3	TGTGCCAGCAGCTCCCCAGGCAGGGGGACTGGAAACACCATATATTTT	CASSSPGRGTGNTIYF
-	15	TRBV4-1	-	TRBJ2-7	TGCGCCAGCAGCCAAGACTCGAGCCCCTCCTACGAGCAGTACTTC	CASSQDSSPSYEQYF
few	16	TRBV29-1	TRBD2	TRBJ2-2	TGCAGCGTTCCTAAACGCGGGGGGGCCGGCACCGGGGAGCTGTTTTTT	CSVPKRGGAGTGELFF
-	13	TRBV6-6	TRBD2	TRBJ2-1	TGTGCCAGCGGATTAGCGGGAAACAATGAGCAGTTCTTC	CASGLAGNNEQFF
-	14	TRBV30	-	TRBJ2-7	TGTGCCTGGAGTGCCGTGGAGTACCGGTACGAGCAGTACTTC	CAWSAVEYRYEQYF
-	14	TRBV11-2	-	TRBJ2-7	TGTGCCAGCAGCTTATCAGGGTTTGGGTACGAGCAGTACTTC	CASSLSGFGYEQYF
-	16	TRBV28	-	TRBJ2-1	TGTGCCAGCAGTTCCACTCAGGGGTCCCTTTTACTTGAGCAGTTCTTC	CASSSTQGSLLLEQFF
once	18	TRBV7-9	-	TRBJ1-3	TGTGCCAGCAGCTGGGACTCTTCCCTCGCCGCCTCTGGAAACACCATATATTTT	CASSWDSSLAASGNTIYF
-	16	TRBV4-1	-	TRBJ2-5	TGCGCCAGCAGCCAACCTTCCCCCCCGGGGAAAGAGACCCAGTACTTC	CASSQPSPPGKETQYF
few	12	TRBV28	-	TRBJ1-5	TGTGCCAGCAGTTTACTCAATCAGCCCCAGCATTTT	CASSLLNQPQHF
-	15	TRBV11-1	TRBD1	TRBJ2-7	TGTGCCAGCAGCCACGGACAGGGGGCCTCCTACGAGCAGTACTTC	CASSHGQGASYEQYF
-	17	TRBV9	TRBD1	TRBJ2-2	TGTGCCAGCAGCGTACCTACCGGGACAGAGAACACCGGGGAGCTGTTTTTT	CASSVPTGTENTGELFF
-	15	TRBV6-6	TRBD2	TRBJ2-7	TGTGCCAGCAGCACTAGCGAAAAACGGGCCTACGAGCAGTACTTC	CASSTSEKRAYEQYF
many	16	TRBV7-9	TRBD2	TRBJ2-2	TGTGCCAGCAGCCAGACTAGCGGGAGCGACACCGGGGAGCTGTTTTTT	CASSQTSGSDTGELFF
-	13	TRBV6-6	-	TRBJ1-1	TGTGCCAGCACGGAGTCGGGGTTTCCTGAAGCTTTCTTT	CASTESGFPEAFF
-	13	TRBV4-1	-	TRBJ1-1	TGCGCCAGCAGGGCAGGACAGAACACTGAAGCTTTCTTT	CASRAGQNTEAFF
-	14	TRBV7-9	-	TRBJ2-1	TGTGCCAGCAGCTTAGCTTTGCTAGTTTATGAGCAGTTCTTC	CASSLALLVYEQFF
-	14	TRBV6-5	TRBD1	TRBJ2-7	TGTGCCAGCAGCAAGCGGGACAGGGGAAACGAGCAGTACTTC	CASSKRDRGNEQYF
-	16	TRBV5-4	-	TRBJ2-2	TGTGCCAGCAGCTTGGGGGCCCCAAGGCAAGCCGGGGAGCTGTTTTTT	CASSLGAPRQAGELFF
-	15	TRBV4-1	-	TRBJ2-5	TGCGCCAGCAGCCCAAACGCTGAGATCCAAGAGACCCAGTACTTC	CASSPNAEIQETQYF
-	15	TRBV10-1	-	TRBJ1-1	TGCGCCAGCAGTGAGTCGGGCAGAGTCAACACTGAAGCTTTCTTT	CASSESGRVNTEAFF
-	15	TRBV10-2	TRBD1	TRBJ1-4	TGCGCCAGCAGCCGGGGACAGGGGACTAATGAAAAACTGTTTTTT	CASSRGQGTNEKLFF
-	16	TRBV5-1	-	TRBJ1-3	TGCGCCAGCAGCTATGAGGGGGATTCGTCTGGAAACACCATATATTTT	CASSYEGDSSGNTIYF
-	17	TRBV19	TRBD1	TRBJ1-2	TGTGCCAGTAGTCCTCGGGACAGTCCCGGGTCGAGCTATGGCTACACCTTC	CASSPRDSPGSSYGYTF
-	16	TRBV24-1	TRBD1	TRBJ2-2	TGTGCCACCAGTGACCCGGGACAGGGCAGCACCGGGGAGCTGTTTTTT	CATSDPGQGSTGELFF
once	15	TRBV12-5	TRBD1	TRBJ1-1	TGTGCTAGTGGTTTAGGGACAGGGATGAACACTGAAGCTTTCTTT	CASGLGTGMNTEAFF
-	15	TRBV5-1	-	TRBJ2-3	TGCGCCAGCAGCGCCCGGGGGGCGGTCACAGATACGCAGTATTTT	CASSARGAVTDTQYF
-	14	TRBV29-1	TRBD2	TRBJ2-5	TGCAGCGTGGTAGCGGGAGACAGCCAAGAGACCCAGTACTTC	CSVVAGDSQETQYF
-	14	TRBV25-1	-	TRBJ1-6	TGTGCCAGCAGTAACACCCAATATAATTCACCCCTCCACTTT	CASSNTQYNSPLHF
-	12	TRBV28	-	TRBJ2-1	TGTGCCAGCAGTCGCAGGGTTAATGAGCAGTTCTTC	CASSRRVNEQFF
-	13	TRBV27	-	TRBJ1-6	TGTGCCAGACTCAGGGTATGCGACTCACCCCTCCACTTT	CARLRVCDSPLHF
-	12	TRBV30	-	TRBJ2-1	TGTGCCTGGAGTGTTCAGGGAAATGAGCAGTTCTTC	CAWSVQGNEQFF
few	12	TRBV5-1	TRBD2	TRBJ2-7	TGCGCCAGCAGCTTGAGGGAGGGCGAGCAGTACTTC	CASSLREGEQYF
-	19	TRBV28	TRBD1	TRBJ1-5	TGTGCCAGCAGCCAACCTCGCCGAGACAGGGGATATAGCAATCAGCCCCAGCATTTT	CASSQPRRDRGYSNQPQHF
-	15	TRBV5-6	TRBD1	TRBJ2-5	TGTGCCAGCAGCTACACACACGGGACAGAAGAGACCCAGTACTTC	CASSYTHGTEETQYF
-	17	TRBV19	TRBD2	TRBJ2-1	TGTGCCAGTAGCCCTGGGACTAGCGGAAACTCCTACAATGAGCAGTTCTTC	CASSPGTSGNSYNEQFF
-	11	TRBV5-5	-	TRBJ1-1	TGTGCCAGCAGCCTCAACACTGAAGCTTTCTTT	CASSLNTEAFF
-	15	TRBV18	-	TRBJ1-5	TGTGCCAGCTCACCTTTGGCAGGGAAAGGCCAGCCCCAGCATTTT	CASSPLAGKGQPQHF
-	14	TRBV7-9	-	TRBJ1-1	TGTGCCAGCAGCTTTGAGGGGGAAGTCACTGAAGCTTTCTTT	CASSFEGEVTEAFF